Following are 5 T cell receptor beta chains from one sample sequenced in a study of identical twins (dated by TCRdb to 2016 to 2017). Library preparation employed 5' RACE. Sequenced using an Illumina HiSeq 2000. TCRdb handled the public reads itself, with Q25 trimming in fastp and clone calling in MiXCR, and kept productive beta chains. CDR3 protein duplicates are merged, each entry listing the most common genes and DNA. This sample is represented by 350,000 to 450,000 distinct CDR3 sequences; about 18% of them were singletons. Of the sample, 9.5% to 15% falls within the top ten clones. The sample taken for sequencing was naive T cells sorted from blood. The cell subset or site label for this specimen denotes: cells isolated with a human naive T-cell isolation kit. Every receptor here comes from a man aged 50-60 years in good health.

The rearrangement links TRBV23-1 to TRBJ1-4; tentative D call: TRBD1 (5 bases). TRBV23-1 is an ORF, and what it does is uncertain. The V gene lost 1 base and the J gene lost 2 bases, with 17 bases spanning the gap. The CDR3 is 18 amino acids. CDR3: CASSQWSEGPWTNEKLFF. The DNA for the CDR3 is TGCGCCAGCAGTCAATGGAGCGAGGGGCCCTGGACTAATGAAAAACTGTTTTTT.

This clonotype was counted many times. V gene TRBV20-1 combines with J gene TRBJ1-5, with a tentative D call TRBD1 (6 bases). Germline-derived CDR1 and CDR2 are DFQATT and SNEGSKA (reference sequence). The CDR3 contains 13 residues. V was pared by 6 bases and J by 1 base, with 10 bases between. The CDR3 protein is CSATQGSNQPQHF. In nucleotides, the CDR3 is TGCAGTGCGACCCAGGGGAGCAATCAGCCCCAGCATTTT.

The genes are TRBV5-6 and TRBJ2-7; D possibly matches TRBD1 or TRBD2 (5 bases each). V gave up 7 bases and J gave up 2 bases, with 13 bases separating them. Germline V gene data show CDR1 as SGHDT and CDR2 as YYEEEE. This CDR3 spans 13 amino acids. The CDR3 sequence: CASGQGPAYEQYF. The DNA for the CDR3 is TGTGCCAGCGGGCAGGGACCGGCCTACGAGCAGTACTTC.

Many counts were recorded for this clonotype. This sequence joins TRBV12-3 or TRBV12-4 and TRBJ1-1; no definite D call. The CDR3 sequence is 11 residues long. The V and J ends lost 8 bases and 2 bases respectively, with 6 bases between them. CDR3 in DNA: TGTGCCAGCGTAGATAACACTGAAGCTTTCTTT. It translates to CASVDNTEAFF.

This clonotype has more than one count but fewer than ten. V and J are TRBV7-2 and TRBJ2-1; D unclear. Germline CDR1 is SGHTA and CDR2 is FQGNSA. The V end lost 1 base, the J end lost 1 base, and 8 bases lay between the germline ends. CDR3 length: 15 residues. The CDR3 DNA reads as TGTGCCAGCAGCTTAGACCCGGGTTCCTACAATGAGCAGTTCTTC. Amino acid sequence: CASSLDPGSYNEQFF.